The 10 T cell receptor beta chains below all came from one sample that was sequenced in a study of T cell repertoires in cytomegalovirus infection. TCRdb itself ran the reads through MiXCR, one entry per CDR3 protein. The sample lists 150,000 to 200,000 distinct CDR3 sequences, approximately 17% occurring once. The sequenced sample consisted of CD8+ T cells from PBMCs. The receptors were gathered from a human donor in good health (CMV status not recorded). Some clones in this sample may be carry-over from other donors' samples.

This clonotype came up a few times. The chain employs TRBV9 and TRBJ1-2; perhaps TRBD1 as D (6 bases). Trimming took off 3 bases at V and 3 bases at J, with 21 bases between the two ends. There are 17 residues in the CDR3. Germline CDR1 and CDR2: SGDLS and YYNGEE. The DNA for the CDR3 is TGTGCCAGCAGCGGGACGGGGGGCGAACAGCAGGACTATGGCTACACCTTC. This gives the protein CASSGTGGEQQDYGYTF.

This clonotype was picked up a small number of times. The chain couples TRBV20-1 to TRBJ2-1; D gene unclear. Germline V gives CDR1 DFQATT, CDR2 SNEGSKA (reference sequence). V lost 1 base, J lost 0 bases, and 7 bases lay in between. This CDR3 comprises 14 residues. The CDR3 coding sequence is TGCAGTGCTAGAGCTATGGCCTCCTACAATGAGCAGTTCTTC. Residues: CSARAMASYNEQFF.

This clonotype was observed a few times. V and J are TRBV11-2 and TRBJ2-3; D is unclear. This CDR3 region has 15 residues. Germline-derived CDR1 and CDR2 are SGHAT and FQNNGV. V lost 8 bases and J 6 bases, leaving 21 bases between the germline ends. CDR3 nucleotides: TGTGCCAGCTCCTCGGAAGCGTCGGCCCAGGATACGCAGTATTTT. Protein product: CASSSEASAQDTQYF. Full variable domain (rest looked up from reference TRBV11-2 and TRBJ2-3): EAGVAQSPRYKIIEKRQSVAFWCNPISGHATLYWYQQILGQGPKLLIQFQNNGVVDDSQLPKDRFSAERLKGVDSTLKIQPAKLEDSAVYLCASSSEASAQDTQYFGPGTRLTVL.

The genes are TRBV20-1 and TRBJ1-2; 7 bases match TRBD1. Germline V gives CDR1 DFQATT, CDR2 SNEGSKA (reference sequence). The CDR3 extends over 13 amino acids. Unmatched junction bases numbered 6, after V lost 5 bases and J lost 3 bases. CDR3 coding DNA: TGCAGTGCTGAAAGGGGGCGAGACTATGGCTACACCTTC. Residues: CSAERGRDYGYTF.

This clonotype was seen a few times. This rearrangement joins TRBV3-1 to TRBJ2-7, with D perhaps matching TRBD1 (6 bases). CDR1 is LGHDT, CDR2 YNNKEL, per germline (reference sequence). The CDR3 is made up of 16 amino acids. Trimming pared 0 bases from V and 4 bases from J, leaving 16 bases between. In nucleotides, the CDR3 is TGTGCCAGCAGCCAAGAGACGGGACACCTAGCTTACGAGCAGTACTTC. It codes for CASSQETGHLAYEQYF.

The chain uses TRBV7-6 and TRBJ2-3, with 13 positions matching TRBD2. V lost 5 bases and J lost 2; bases outside the gene matches: 10. Germline CDR1 SGHVS, CDR2 FNYEAQ. The CDR3 spans 18 residues. The CDR3 bases are TGTGCCAGCAGCCCAGAACCCACTAGCGGGGGGGCCACAGATACGCAGTATTTT. Its translation is CASSPEPTSGGATDTQYF.

The chain links TRBV6-2 or TRBV6-3 to TRBJ2-7; 8 bases fit TRBD2. CDR1 is MNHEY, CDR2 SVGEGT, per germline. With 0 bases clipped from V and 2 bases from J, the junction kept 9 bases outside the gene matches. The CDR3 has 17 residues. CDR3 amino acids: CASSYSSAGTSPYEQYF. CDR3 nucleotide sequence: TGTGCCAGCAGTTACTCTTCTGCTGGGACTAGTCCCTACGAGCAGTACTTC.

This clonotype was counted many times. An end of the junction differs from the germline gene, which may be a read error. The genes are TRBV7-8 and TRBJ1-1, with D tentatively TRBD1 (5 bases). This CDR3 contains 13 residues. Germline V gene data show CDR1 as SGHVS and CDR2 as FQNEAQ. The CDR3 coding sequence is TGTGCCAGCAGCCTAGCCGGGGATCGGGACCTAGGTTTT. Translation gives CASSLAGDRDLGF.

The DNA of the CDR3 is TGTGCCAGCAGCCTAGAGGAGGGACAGCCCCAGCATTTT. This translates into CASSLEEGQPQHF. The chain couples TRBV7-6 to TRBJ1-5; D gene unclear. Germline CDR1 SGHVS, CDR2 FNYEAQ. V dropped 5 bases and J dropped 7 bases, with 12 bases sitting between them. This CDR3 is 13 amino acids long. Variable domain in full (rest from reference TRBV7-6 and TRBJ1-5): GAGVSQSPRYKVTKRGQDVALRCDPISGHVSLYWYRQALGQGPEFLTYFNYEAQQDKSGLPNDRFSAERPEGSISTLTIQRTEQRDSAMYRCASSLEEGQPQHFGDGTRLSIL.

This clonotype was counted between two and nine times. The CDR3 sequence: CASGEGYEQYF. The CDR3 DNA reads as TGTGCCAGCGGCGAGGGCTACGAGCAGTACTTC. This chain joins TRBV7-9 and TRBJ2-7; D is possibly TRBD2 (5 bases). Trimming pared 8 bases from V and 3 bases from J, leaving 8 bases between. Per the germline V gene, CDR1 is SEHNR and CDR2 is FQNEAQ (reference sequence). CDR3 size: 11 residues.